The clone carrying this T cell receptor beta chain turned up a few times. Its antigen is still unknown. The study ran its PCR with 60 Vbeta and 13 Jbeta primers. Sequenced by immunoSEQ multiplex PCR; TCRdb stores in-frame clones only, minus some. Counted here are approximately 170,000 clones, approximately 62% occurring once; the ten biggest clones make up less than 1.5%. This sample is part of a study of cytomegalovirus exposure and HLA in healthy donors. The germline V gene has CDR1 SGHRS and CDR2 YFSETQ. This CDR3 is 15 amino acids long. V gave up 3 bases and J gave up 4 bases, with 16 bases separating them. Study-wide points: Per a later analysis, HLA-associated TCR beta chains showed more clonal expansion than other, equally common TCR beta chains.

The clonotype originates from a man aged 50-60 years in good health and CMV-seronegative. Sequences were obtained from PBMCs. J is TRBJ2-5 and V is TRBV5-1; tentatively, D is TRBD1 (5 bases). The CDR3 DNA reads as TGCGCCAGCAGCTCGCCACCTCAGGGTCCAGAGACCCAGTACTTC. Translating it yields CASSSPPQGPETQYF.